The 23 T cell receptor beta chains in this list originate from one sample, sequenced in a study of T cells in Graves' hyperthyroidism and ophthalmopathy (dated by TCRdb to between 2018 and 2021). Preparation of the library involved multiplex PCR. This sample was sequenced with an Illumina HiSeq 2000. The TCR beta CDR3 regions were amplified from the RNA transcripts. The TCR CDR3 was subjected to a first round of RT-PCR using the HTBI primer set and the Qiagen OneStep RT-PCR kit. Using fastp at Q25 and MiXCR, TCRdb reprocessed the public reads and kept productive beta chains. Merged by CDR3 protein, the rows form single entries marked with the most common genes and DNA. For this sample there are hundreds of thousands of distinct CDR3 sequences; 13% to 15% appear just once. The top ten hold about 14% of the sample. Input material: blood. Source of these receptors: a woman in her forties with Graves' hyperthyroidism.

This clonotype was detected ten times or more. The chain recombines TRBV27 with TRBJ2-5; D not certain. V shed 5 bases and J shed 0 bases, with 4 bases lying between them. In germline, CDR1 is MNHEY, CDR2 SMNVEV (reference sequence). The CDR3 is made up of 12 amino acids. The CDR3 DNA reads as TGTGCCAGCAGTCCGTACCAAGAGACCCAGTACTTC. It specifies CASSPYQETQYF.

This clonotype came up a few times. The chain recombines TRBV6-2 or TRBV6-3 with TRBJ1-1, with D possibly being TRBD1 (6 bases). This CDR3 contains 14 residues. V gave up 5 bases and J gave up 1 base, with 11 bases separating them. CDR1 and CDR2 from the germline V gene are MNHEY and SVGEGT. The CDR3 region is CASSTQTGNTEAFF. The CDR3 nucleotides are TGTGCCAGCAGTACCCAGACAGGGAACACTGAAGCTTTCTTT.

The J gene is TRBJ2-3, the V gene TRBV2; D not resolved. The V end lost 6 bases, the J end lost 0 bases, and 16 bases lay between the germline ends. Looked up from germline, CDR1 is SNHLY and CDR2 is FYNNEI. CDR3 length: 16 amino acids. The CDR3, as DNA: TGTGCCAGCAGCTCACGAAGGGATCCTAGCACAGATACGCAGTATTTT. Its translation: CASSSRRDPSTDTQYF.

This clonotype has just a few counts. The chain uses TRBV19 and TRBJ1-1; 7 bases agree with TRBD1. Trimming cost V 7 bases and J 2 bases; bases outside gene matches: 7. Germline lookup yields CDR1 LNHDA and CDR2 SQIVND (reference sequence). The CDR3 extends over 14 amino acids. The DNA of the CDR3 is TGTGCCAGTAATCGAGGACAGGTTAACACTGAAGCTTTCTTT. Protein product: CASNRGQVNTEAFF.

This clonotype occurred many times. The chain carries TRBV5-1 and TRBJ1-2, with TRBD1 identical over 7 bases. The CDR3 extends over 16 amino acids. Germline lookup yields CDR1 SGHRS and CDR2 YFSETQ. V lost 4 bases to trimming and J lost 3 bases; unmatched junction nucleotides: 12. This chain's CDR3 is CASSQDRQEGDYGYTF. In DNA form, the CDR3 reads TGCGCCAGCAGCCAGGACAGGCAAGAGGGTGACTATGGCTACACCTTC.

This clonotype was recorded many times. This chain joins TRBV18 and TRBJ1-5, with D possibly TRBD1 on 6 matching bases. Germline CDR1 KGHSH, CDR2 LQKENI. V was cut by 3 bases and J by 7 bases, with 10 bases left in between. This CDR3 is built from 13 residues. CDR3 sequence: CASSPHREQPQHF. The CDR3 coding sequence is TGTGCCAGCTCACCTCACAGGGAACAGCCCCAGCATTTT.

This clonotype was observed at least ten times. V usage is TRBV12-3 or TRBV12-4 and J usage is TRBJ2-7; 11 positions match TRBD2. This CDR3 has 15 amino acids. Unmatched junction bases numbered 6, after V lost 6 bases and J lost 2 bases. This chain's CDR3 is CASSLRLAGTYEQYF. The CDR3 DNA reads TGTGCCAGCAGCTTAAGACTAGCGGGAACCTACGAGCAGTACTTC.

This clonotype was seen repeatedly, ten times or more. The J gene is TRBJ2-4, the V gene TRBV18, with a possible D match to TRBD1 (5 bases). Trimming stripped 4 bases from V and 0 bases from J, with 16 bases between. This CDR3 has 17 residues. CDR1 KGHSH and CDR2 LQKENI come from the germline V gene. The CDR3 nucleotides are TGTGCCAGCTCACGCCAACAGGTTTTGCGAGCCAAAAACATTCAGTACTTC. It translates to CASSRQQVLRAKNIQYF.

In its sample, this clonotype was seen many times. The chain employs TRBV5-1 and TRBJ2-7; 10 bases line up with TRBD2. V shed 1 base, J shed 5 bases, and the junction held 0 bases outside the gene matches. This CDR3 comprises 13 residues. Germline loops: CDR1 SGHRS, CDR2 YFSETQ. This chain's CDR3 is CASSLLAGDEQYF. DNA for the CDR3: TGCGCCAGCAGCTTGCTAGCGGGGGACGAGCAGTACTTC.

This clonotype turned up a few times. The chain's CDR3 is CASSSIVAGAYNEQFF. In DNA form, the CDR3 reads TGTGCCAGCAGCTCCATCGTAGCGGGAGCGTACAATGAGCAGTTCTTC. This chain connects TRBV7-8 to TRBJ2-1; 9 bases are shared with TRBD2. This CDR3 region has 16 residues. CDR1 and CDR2 (germline): SGHVS, FQNEAQ. The ends lost 4 bases at V and 4 bases at J; junction bases unmatched: 8.

This chain connects TRBV5-1 to TRBJ2-2; D uncertain. Trimming stripped 0 bases from V and 11 bases from J, with 14 bases between. The CDR3 is made up of 14 amino acids. The germline V gene has CDR1 SGHRS and CDR2 YFSETQ. CDR3 region: CASSLAVSLPELFF. The CDR3 DNA sequence: TGCGCCAGCAGCTTGGCCGTATCCCTTCCTGAGCTGTTTTTT.

This clonotype has more than one count but fewer than ten. The chain carries TRBV6-1 and TRBJ1-4; weak D call: TRBD1 (6 bases). Per the germline V gene, CDR1 is MNHNS and CDR2 is SASEGT. V was trimmed by 3 bases and J by 0 bases, leaving 11 bases between them. There are 16 residues in the CDR3. The CDR3 DNA sequence: TGTGCCAGCAGTGATCTGACAGGCCCAACTAATGAAAAACTGTTTTTT. Translation gives CASSDLTGPTNEKLFF.

This clonotype showed up many times. J is TRBJ2-3 and V is TRBV6-1, with D perhaps matching TRBD2 (6 bases). CDR1 and CDR2 from the germline V gene are MNHNS and SASEGT. The CDR3 loop spans 16 amino acids. Trimming stripped 2 bases from V and 2 bases from J, with 14 bases between. The CDR3 DNA sequence: TGTGCCAGCAGTGAAACTTGGCGGGGCAACACAGATACGCAGTATTTT. As protein: CASSETWRGNTDTQYF.

As regards this clonotype: A read error may explain this, as a much larger clone is one base away. The chain recombines TRBV7-8 with TRBJ1-2; a weak D match, TRBD1 (5 bases). This CDR3 comprises 16 residues. Trimming shortened V by 8 bases and J by 4 bases, and 23 bases separated the two germline ends. Germline assignment: CDR1 SGHVS and CDR2 FQNEAQ. The CDR3 reads CASGHAPGGLGYGYTF. CDR3 nucleotides: TGTGCCAGCGGCCACGCTCCGGGGGGTCTGGGCTATGGCTACACCTTC.

The chain combines TRBV19 with TRBJ2-7; D unclear. The CDR3 runs 15 residues. CDR1 is LNHDA and CDR2 is SQIVND in the germline V gene (reference sequence). The V and J ends lost 3 bases and 2 bases respectively, with 14 bases between them. As DNA, the CDR3 is TGTGCCAGTAGTATTCTGGACGGTGGGGCCTACGAGCAGTACTTC. Translated: CASSILDGGAYEQYF.

This clonotype was detected only a few times. The chain has TRBV6-1 and TRBJ1-1; D not certain. The CDR3 extends over 12 amino acids. Per germline, CDR1 MNHNS and CDR2 SASEGT. Trimming shortened V by 8 bases and J by 2 bases, and 9 bases separated the two germline ends. CDR3 bases: TGTGCCAGCCTGACCGTTAACACTGAAGCTTTCTTT. This encodes CASLTVNTEAFF.

The V and J genes are TRBV13 and TRBJ2-1; perhaps TRBD2 as D (6 bases). CDR3 length: 14 amino acids. Germline CDR1 and CDR2: PRHDT and FYEKMQ (reference sequence). V lost 6 bases, J lost 11 bases, and 20 bases lay in between. The CDR3 is CASRDPGGTDKQFF. The DNA for the CDR3 is TGTGCCAGCAGAGACCCCGGGGGAACGGACAAGCAGTTCTTC.

This clonotype was counted ten times or more. J is TRBJ2-2 and V is TRBV6-5; maybe TRBD1 (5 bases). V gave up 2 bases and J gave up 7 bases, with 11 bases separating them. Germline CDR1 reads MNHEY; CDR2 reads SVGAGI. CDR3 length: 14 amino acids. The CDR3 reads CASSYGAGDGELFF. The CDR3, as DNA: TGTGCCAGCAGTTACGGGGCTGGGGACGGGGAGCTGTTTTTT.

This chain connects TRBV25-1 to TRBJ1-1, with 11 nucleotides matching TRBD1. CDR3 length: 17 residues. J lost 0 bases, V lost 3 bases, and 6 bases had no gene match. CDR1 is MGHDK and CDR2 is SYGVNS in the germline V gene. The CDR3 loop reads CASSDTGTGGLNTEAFF. As DNA, the CDR3 is TGTGCCAGCAGTGACACGGGGACAGGGGGATTGAACACTGAAGCTTTCTTT. Looking up the rest from reference TRBV25-1 and TRBJ1-1 gives the full variable domain: EADIYQTPRYLVIGTGKKITLECSQTMGHDKMYWYQQDPGMELHLIHYSYGVNSTEKGDLSSESTVSRIRTEHFPLTLESARPSHTSQYLCASSDTGTGGLNTEAFFGQGTRLTVV.

This clonotype was counted ten times or more. The V and J genes are TRBV20-1 and TRBJ1-1, with D possibly being TRBD1 (6 bases). The CDR3 extends over 15 amino acids. Trimming left V 4 bases short and J 1 base short, with 16 bases between. Germline assignment: CDR1 DFQATT and CDR2 SNEGSKA (reference sequence). The CDR3, as DNA: TGCAGTGCTACAACAGGGAACCTCTGGAACACTGAAGCTTTCTTT. It translates to CSATTGNLWNTEAFF.

The chain has TRBV29-1 and TRBJ1-1; a weak D match, TRBD1 (6 bases). V was cut by 4 bases and J by 8 bases, with 8 bases left in between. This CDR3 has 10 residues. Germline assignment: CDR1 SQVTM and CDR2 ANQGSEA. CDR3 nucleotide sequence: TGCAGCGTTGGAGGGACAGAAGCTTTCTTT. This gives the protein CSVGGTEAFF. Drawing the rest from reference TRBV29-1 and TRBJ1-1, the complete variable domain is SAVISQKPSRDICQRGTSLTIQCQVDSQVTMMFWYRQQPGQSLTLIATANQGSEATYESGFVIDKFPISRPNLTFSTLTVSNMSPEDSSIYLCSVGGTEAFFGQGTRLTVV.

The V and J genes are TRBV13 and TRBJ1-2; weak D call: TRBD1 (6 bases). The CDR3 is made up of 14 amino acids. Germline CDR1 PRHDT, CDR2 FYEKMQ (reference sequence). V lost 5 bases to trimming and J lost 7 bases, with 17 bases between them. Here the CDR3 DNA reads TGTGCCAGCAGCCCCATCGGCGGGGGGCTTGGCTACACCTTC. Encoded protein: CASSPIGGGLGYTF.

This clonotype was counted ten times or more. The chain employs TRBV28 and TRBJ2-6, with TRBD1 matching over 10 bases. CDR1 MDHEN and CDR2 SYDVKM come from the germline V gene. V dropped 6 bases and J dropped 4; count of bases not matched to a gene: 6. The CDR3 spans 16 residues. CDR3: CASRRQGAQGANVLTF. The DNA for the CDR3 is TGTGCCAGCAGAAGACAGGGGGCGCAAGGGGCCAACGTCCTGACTTTC.